This paragraph reports one T cell receptor (beta chain). This specimen comes from a study of OX40 agonist ivuxolimab in advanced cancers. Background on the study: Treatment received earlier with anti-PD-1, anti-PD-L1 or anti-CTLA-4 agents was allowed, and around 40% had some.

The CDR3 loop spans 13 amino acids. CDR1 and CDR2 from the germline V gene are MNHEY and SMNVEV (reference sequence). V gave up 5 bases and J gave up 14 bases; unmatched junction bases: 12. The repertoire was sequenced with immunoSEQ multiplex PCR; TCRdb's copy has only in-frame clones and lacks some. This sample has 80,000 to 100,000 clones, with around 94% found just once. The clonotype was recovered from an adult with an advanced solid tumor such as melanoma, head and neck, liver or kidney cancer. Here the sequenced sample was CD4+ or CD8+ T cells sorted from blood, taken in a trial of the OX40 agonist ivuxolimab. J is TRBJ2-3 and V is TRBV27; the match to TRBD2 covers 8 bases. CDR3 sequence: CASSLGAGARPYF. The CDR3 DNA reads TGTGCCAGCAGTCTTGGAGCGGGGGCCCGCCCGTATTTT.